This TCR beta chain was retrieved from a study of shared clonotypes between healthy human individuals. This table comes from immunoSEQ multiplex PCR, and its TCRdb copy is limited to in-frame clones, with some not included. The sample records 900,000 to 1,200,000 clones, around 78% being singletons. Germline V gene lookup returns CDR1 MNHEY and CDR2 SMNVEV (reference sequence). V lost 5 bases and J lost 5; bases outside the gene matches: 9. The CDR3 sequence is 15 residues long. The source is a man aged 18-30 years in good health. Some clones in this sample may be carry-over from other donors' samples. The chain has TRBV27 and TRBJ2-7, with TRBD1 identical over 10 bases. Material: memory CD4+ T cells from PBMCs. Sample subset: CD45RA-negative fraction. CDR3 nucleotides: TGTGCCAGCAGTCAGAGGGACAGGGGAACCCACGAGCAGTACTTC. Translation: CASSQRDRGTHEQYF.